The 20 T cell receptor beta chains in this list originate from one sample, sequenced in a study of T cells after yellow fever vaccination. TCRdb used MiXCR to reprocess the 5' RACE reads, holding one entry per CDR3 protein. The data hold under 400,000 distinct CDR3 sequences, with roughly 12% observed a single time. The sample here was PBMCs, taken on the day of the first yellow fever vaccination. The receptors shown here come from a man in his late teens or twenties who received the YFV17D yellow fever vaccine.

This chain uses TRBV27 with TRBJ2-1, with TRBD2 matching over 8 bases. This CDR3 spans 16 amino acids. Germline V gene lookup returns CDR1 MNHEY and CDR2 SMNVEV (reference sequence). Losses at the gene ends were 3 bases for V and 6 bases for J; bases not matched to a gene: 10. The CDR3 nucleotides read TGTGCCAGCAGTTTTCTGACCGGGGGGGCTAGCAATGAGCAGTTCTTC. It is translated as CASSFLTGGASNEQFF.

The chain has TRBV5-1 and TRBJ1-2; D unresolved. Trimming shortened V by 10 bases and J by 7 bases, and 14 bases separated the two germline ends. The germline V gene encodes CDR1 SGHRS and CDR2 YFSETQ. This CDR3 has 11 amino acids. CDR3 amino acids: CASGSGGGYTF. The CDR3 coding sequence is TGCGCCTCAGGCTCCGGAGGTGGCTACACCTTC.

This chain links TRBV4-2 with TRBJ2-3; weak D call: TRBD1 (5 bases). From germline, CDR1 is LGHNA and CDR2 YNFKEQ. Trimming took off 0 bases at V and 2 bases at J, with 12 bases between the two ends. This CDR3 has 16 residues. CDR3 amino acids: CASSQDLGQPTDTQYF. In DNA form, the CDR3 reads TGTGCCAGCAGCCAAGATCTCGGACAACCCACAGATACGCAGTATTTT.

This clonotype was counted a single time. The chain combines TRBV7-6 with TRBJ2-7, with D tentatively TRBD2 (6 bases). CDR3 length: 13 residues. The V gene lost 1 base and the J gene lost 9 bases, with 13 bases spanning the gap. Germline CDR1 is SGHVS and CDR2 is FNYEAQ. The CDR3 coding sequence is TGTGCCAGCAGCTTAGGTCCAGCGGGCGGGCAGTACGTC. Amino acid sequence: CASSLGPAGGQYV.

This clonotype was recorded at least ten times. The chain combines TRBV7-2 with TRBJ2-2, with D uncertain. CDR1 and CDR2 (germline): SGHTA, FQGNSA. V lost 3 bases and J 3 bases, leaving 2 bases between the germline ends. The CDR3 contains 12 residues. In DNA form, the CDR3 reads TGTGCCAGCAGCTTTTACACCGGGGAGCTGTTTTTT. Its translation: CASSFYTGELFF. The whole variable domain, remainder taken from reference TRBV7-2 and TRBJ2-2, is GAGVSQSPSNKVTEKGKDVELRCDPISGHTALYWYRQSLGQGLEFLIYFQGNSAPDKSGLPSDRFSAERTGGSVSTLTIQRTQQEDSAVYLCASSFYTGELFFGEGSRLTVL.

This clonotype was counted only a few times. The rearrangement uses TRBV14 and TRBJ1-1; D is unclear. The CDR3 has 13 residues. Germline-derived CDR1 and CDR2 are SGHDN and FVKESK. Trimming left V 2 bases short and J 5 bases short, with 9 bases between. The CDR3 is CASSQFSGTEAFF. The CDR3 DNA reads TGTGCCAGCAGCCAATTCTCGGGAACTGAAGCTTTCTTT. The full variable domain, rest sourced from reference TRBV14 and TRBJ1-1, is EAGVTQFPSHSVIEKGQTVTLRCDPISGHDNLYWYRRVMGKEIKFLLHFVKESKQDESGMPNNRFLAERTGGTYSTLKVQPAELEDSGVYFCASSQFSGTEAFFGQGTRLTVV.

This clonotype has more than one count but fewer than ten. The chain employs TRBV4-1 and TRBJ2-7; D gene ambiguous. The V end lost 2 bases, the J end lost 2 bases, and 19 bases lay between the germline ends. The CDR3 totals 17 residues. The germline V gene encodes CDR1 MGHRA and CDR2 YSYEKL. The CDR3 protein is CASSQPSTGKGTYEQYF. In nucleotides, the CDR3 is TGCGCCAGCAGCCAACCCTCGACTGGTAAGGGCACCTACGAGCAGTACTTC.

This clonotype was observed a few times. The V gene is TRBV5-1, the J gene TRBJ1-5, with 10 nucleotides matching TRBD1. With V trimmed by 4 bases and J by 5 bases, 6 bases remained unmatched. CDR1 and CDR2 (germline): SGHRS, YFSETQ. The CDR3 sequence is 15 residues long. CDR3 loop: CASSPWTGGHQPQHF. The CDR3 DNA reads TGCGCCAGCAGCCCATGGACAGGGGGACATCAGCCCCAGCATTTT.

V is TRBV6-5 and J is TRBJ2-2; perhaps TRBD2 as D (5 bases). The germline CDR1 and CDR2 sequences are MNHEY and SVGAGI. V lost 10 bases to trimming and J lost 5 bases, with 11 bases between them. This CDR3 is 12 amino acids long. Here the CDR3 DNA reads TGTGCCACCTACTCGGGGACCGGGGAGCTGTTTTTT. As protein: CATYSGTGELFF.

This clonotype was counted a few times. The genes are TRBV29-1 and TRBJ1-1; D call uncertain. V was pared by 2 bases and J by 2 bases, with 3 bases between. The germline V gene has CDR1 SQVTM and CDR2 ANQGSEA. The CDR3 spans 11 residues. The DNA for the CDR3 is TGCAGCGTTGAAACCAACACTGAAGCTTTCTTT. As protein: CSVETNTEAFF.

This clonotype was detected ten times or more. The chain uses TRBV7-2 and TRBJ1-4; D remains ambiguous. The CDR3 covers 17 residues. The germline CDR1 and CDR2 sequences are SGHTA and FQGNSA. V shed 0 bases and J shed 0 bases, with 11 bases lying between them. CDR3 coding DNA: TGTGCCAGCAGCTTAGCCCCGCAGAGGGCAACTAATGAAAAACTGTTTTTT. Translating it yields CASSLAPQRATNEKLFF.

This clonotype was observed a few times. CDR3 sequence: CASSPGTVATNEKLFF. DNA for the CDR3: TGTGCCAGCTCACCGGGGACGGTTGCAACTAATGAAAAACTGTTTTTT. V usage is TRBV18 and J usage is TRBJ1-4, with D maybe TRBD1 (5 bases). V shed 3 bases and J shed 0 bases, with 11 bases lying between them. This CDR3 is 16 amino acids long. Germline V gene lookup returns CDR1 KGHSH and CDR2 LQKENI.

This clonotype was counted only a few times. The J gene is TRBJ1-1, the V gene TRBV29-1; perhaps TRBD1 as D (5 bases). Germline loops: CDR1 SQVTM, CDR2 ANQGSEA. V lost 2 bases to trimming and J lost 6 bases, with 7 bases between them. The CDR3 is 11 amino acids. The CDR3 is CSVEWGPEAFF. The CDR3 DNA reads as TGCAGCGTTGAATGGGGCCCTGAAGCTTTCTTT.

This clonotype was detected only a few times. The gene calls are TRBV4-1 and TRBJ2-7; D might be TRBD1 (5 bases). The CDR3 is 15 amino acids. Germline V gene sequence: CDR1 MGHRA, CDR2 YSYEKL. The V and J ends lost 0 bases and 1 base respectively, with 10 bases between them. The CDR3 coding sequence is TGCGCCAGCAGCCAAGAGGGAACAGGATCCTACGAGCAGTACTTC. This gives the protein CASSQEGTGSYEQYF.

This clonotype was observed a handful of times. This chain links TRBV19 with TRBJ1-1; tentative D call: TRBD1 (6 bases). The germline V gene has CDR1 LNHDA and CDR2 SQIVND (reference sequence). The CDR3 is 13 amino acids. V was clipped by 7 bases and J by 3 bases, with 12 bases between them. The CDR3 coding sequence is TGTGCCAGTAACAGGGCCGACTACACTGAAGCTTTCTTT. It specifies CASNRADYTEAFF. The variable domain in full, with the rest retrieved from reference TRBV19 and TRBJ1-1, is DGGITQSPKYLFRKEGQNVTLSCEQNLNHDAMYWYRQDPGQGLRLIYYSQIVNDFQKGDIAEGYSVSREKKESFPLTVTSAQKNPTAFYLCASNRADYTEAFFGQGTRLTVV.

This clonotype was observed a few times. The chain joins TRBV5-4 to TRBJ2-1; D is perhaps TRBD1 or TRBD2 (6 bases each). CDR3 size: 15 residues. V lost 4 bases, J lost 0 bases, and 11 bases lay in between. The germline V gene encodes CDR1 SGHNT and CDR2 YYREEE (reference sequence). The CDR3 nucleotides are TGTGCCAGCAGCCAACCGGGGGCCTCCTACAATGAGCAGTTCTTC. It yields the protein CASSQPGASYNEQFF.

The chain links TRBV30 to TRBJ2-7; D unresolved. This CDR3 region has 13 residues. V dropped 2 bases and J dropped 2 bases, with 10 bases sitting between them. Germline CDR1 reads GTSNPN; CDR2 reads SVGIG (reference sequence). The CDR3 reads CAWSSQAAYEQYF. In DNA, the CDR3 is TGTGCCTGGAGTTCCCAGGCTGCCTACGAGCAGTACTTC.

CDR3 loop: CSANGRQGGNEQFF. The CDR3 region has the DNA TGCAGTGCTAATGGACGTCAGGGAGGCAATGAGCAGTTCTTC. The rearrangement links TRBV20-1 to TRBJ2-1; perhaps TRBD2 as D (6 bases). Per the germline V gene, CDR1 is DFQATT and CDR2 is SNEGSKA (reference sequence). The CDR3 loop spans 14 amino acids. V was cut by 4 bases and J by 6 bases, with 16 bases left in between.

This clonotype was recorded a few times. The genes are TRBV3-1 and TRBJ2-2; perhaps TRBD1 as D (5 bases). The V gene's germline CDR1 is LGHDT and CDR2 YNNKEL (reference sequence). The CDR3 runs to 16 residues. Trimming shortened V by 1 base and J by 4 bases, and 13 bases separated the two germline ends. This chain's CDR3 is CASSQAQGFSTGELFF. The CDR3 DNA reads TGTGCCAGCAGCCAAGCGCAGGGTTTCAGCACCGGGGAGCTGTTTTTT.

The V and J genes are TRBV7-8 and TRBJ2-1; tentatively, D is TRBD1 (5 bases). V was cut by 3 bases and J by 0 bases, with 12 bases left in between. This CDR3 contains 16 residues. Per the germline V gene, CDR1 is SGHVS and CDR2 is FQNEAQ. The CDR3 coding sequence is TGTGCCAGCAGCTTTAAGGGGTTGAGCTCCTACAATGAGCAGTTCTTC. This encodes CASSFKGLSSYNEQFF.